Listed below are T cell receptor beta chains from one sample, sequenced in a study of shared clonotypes between healthy human individuals. Sequenced by immunoSEQ multiplex PCR; TCRdb stores in-frame clones only, minus some. The table includes around 500,000 clones, around three quarters detected once. Sequencing input: PBMCs. The origin of the receptors is a woman aged 40 to 49 in good health. Some clones in this sample may be carry-over from other donors' samples. The conserved cysteine and the conserved F or W are not part of the CDR3 here.

>TRBV9
ASSVEPWGETQY
>TRBV27
ASSPGGTVAKNIQY
>TRBV30
AWMPWGSQETQY
>TRBV11-2
ASSQQGGKETQY
>TRBV4-1
ASSQQVNQPQH
>TRBV6-4
ASSPSGAEDNEQF
>TRBV28
AMGGGSDEKLF
>TRBV5-1
ASSLRISSGTYEQY
>TRBV27
ASSPRADGFGANVLT
>TRBV5-6
ASSLDMGPNTGELF
>TRBV29-1
SVAPPGGTEAF
>TRBV10-3
AIRNGIGMNTEAF
>TRBV19
ASRGPLYEQY
>TRBV19
ASSAQGNSGNTIY
>TRBV4-3
ASSQDARNEKLF
>TRBV2
ASTKDRGRTEAF
>TRBV18
ASSPTGQASYEQY
>TRBV5-1
ASSLEGSVHEQY
>TRBV5-6
ASSLVRGGNIQY
>TRBV18
ASSPDRNQPQH
>TRBV18
ASSPLVGTTSYEQY
>TRBV6-5
ASSNPGQGNNEQF
>TRBV10-3
AISESSFAATEAF
>TRBV19
ASSKGTAESSYEQY
>TRBV15
ATSRDWRPGTYNEQF
>TRBV30
AGRLTEAF
>TRBV7-9
ASSASTGLQY
>TRBV9
ASGKGYSNQPQH
>TRBV5-1
ASSLEVSGLTDTQY
>TRBV4-2
ASSQGSGGPVGTDTQY
>TRBV2
ASLSPTSYNEQF
>TRBV30
AWSGSGRGTYEQY
>TRBV28
ASSSQGDGTEAF
>TRBV4-2
ASSLRDSQADTEAF
>TRBV5-5
ASIRGPGSYEQY
>TRBV5-1
ASSLEPGQGRHEQY
>TRBV25-1
ASSPSGTGGGYEQY
>TRBV28
ASSLARGAGETQY
>TRBV5-4
ASSGGRAIYNEQF
>TRBV11-3
ASSPRTSPSEQY
>TRBV7-7
ASSLTPGQANTGELF
>TRBV9
ASSRLPQRVSYNEQF
>TRBV19
ASSYTGVMNTEAF
>TRBV4-3
ASSPGARVNTEAF
>TRBV7-3
ASSAMPPGRTYNEQF
>TRBV25-1
ASSGFYGYT
>TRBV2
ASSEGARDRGGGYT